Presented here are 19 T cell receptor beta chains from one specimen sequenced in a study of blood T cell repertoires in COVID-19. Clones were read by immunoSEQ multiplex PCR, and TCRdb kept only the in-frame ones, dropping some. Of about 340,000 clones detected, more than 85% appear once; the ten largest clones hold less than 20%. The sequenced material came from PBMCs or T cells enriched from blood (not recorded which). These receptor sequences come from a woman in her 30s who had recovered from COVID-19.

The table lists this clone with a count of one. The chain recombines TRBV5-4 with TRBJ2-3, with 13 bases identical to TRBD2. V dropped 4 bases and J dropped 1; count of bases not matched to a gene: 3. The CDR3 consists of 16 residues. The germline V gene has CDR1 SGHNT and CDR2 YYREEE (reference sequence). The CDR3 coding sequence is TGTGCCAGCAGCCATGGGACTAGCGGGGGCACAGATACGCAGTATTTT. Translating it yields CASSHGTSGGTDTQYF.

V and J are TRBV27 and TRBJ2-1; possible D gene TRBD2, 6 bases. The V end lost 6 bases, the J end lost 7 bases, and 22 bases lay between the germline ends. Germline lookup yields CDR1 MNHEY and CDR2 SMNVEV (reference sequence). The CDR3 has 16 residues. CDR3 residues: CASRIGGRPPWNEQFF. The CDR3, as DNA: TGTGCCAGCAGGATTGGAGGGAGGCCGCCTTGGAATGAGCAGTTCTTC.

The chain carries TRBV11-2 and TRBJ2-7; D gene unclear. The V gene lost 3 bases and the J gene lost 3 bases, with 15 bases spanning the gap. Germline V gene sequence: CDR1 SGHAT, CDR2 FQNNGV. CDR3 size: 15 residues. The CDR3 nucleotides read TGTGCCAGCAGCTTTTTTGAGGCTATGAACTACGAGCAGTACTTC. It codes for CASSFFEAMNYEQYF. The variable domain in full, with the rest retrieved from reference TRBV11-2 and TRBJ2-7, is EAGVAQSPRYKIIEKRQSVAFWCNPISGHATLYWYQQILGQGPKLLIQFQNNGVVDDSQLPKDRFSAERLKGVDSTLKIQPAKLEDSAVYLCASSFFEAMNYEQYFGPGTRLTVT.

The V call is TRBV6-5, the J call TRBJ1-3; no firm D call. There are 12 residues in the CDR3. The germline V gene has CDR1 MNHEY and CDR2 SVGAGI. Trimming cost V 7 bases and J 4 bases, with 8 bases left between them. This chain's CDR3 is CASTAEGNTIYF. The CDR3 bases are TGTGCCAGCACCGCGGAGGGAAACACCATATATTTT.

This clone has just one count. The chain carries TRBV4-2 and TRBJ2-3; 8 nucleotides line up with TRBD2. J lost 7 bases, V lost 0 bases, and 9 bases had no gene match. Germline values: CDR1 LGHNA, CDR2 YNFKEQ. CDR3 size: 16 residues. CDR3 residues: CASSQDRASGSNTQYF. CDR3 nucleotides: TGTGCCAGCAGCCAAGATCGGGCTAGCGGGTCTAATACGCAGTATTTT.

This chain uses TRBV5-1 with TRBJ1-6; maybe TRBD1 (6 bases). The CDR3 is 14 residues long. V dropped 5 bases and J dropped 15 bases, with 21 bases sitting between them. Germline V gene lookup returns CDR1 SGHRS and CDR2 YFSETQ. DNA for the CDR3: TGCGCCAGCAGTCAACAGGGTGAGGGATCCCTCCTCCACTTT. Amino acids: CASSQQGEGSLLHF.

This rearrangement joins TRBV5-4 to TRBJ1-5; D is perhaps TRBD1 (6 bases). Germline-derived CDR1 and CDR2 are SGHNT and YYREEE (reference sequence). V lost 1 base, J lost 3 bases, and 14 bases lay in between. The CDR3 sequence is 16 residues long. For the CDR3, the DNA is TGTGCCAGCAGCTTGTTTTCGGGGGGCGACAATCAGCCCCAGCATTTT. It is translated as CASSLFSGGDNQPQHF.

The chain employs TRBV7-9 and TRBJ2-5, with 7 bases fitting TRBD2. CDR1 SEHNR and CDR2 FQNEAQ come from the germline V gene (reference sequence). The CDR3 runs 15 residues. The ends lost 3 bases at V and 0 bases at J; junction bases unmatched: 4. CDR3 nucleotides: TGTGCCAGCAGCTTTCCAGCGGGATACCAAGAGACCCAGTACTTC. This sequence encodes CASSFPAGYQETQYF.

The J gene is TRBJ2-5, the V gene TRBV28; D is perhaps TRBD2 (6 bases). CDR3 length equals 11 residues. V lost 3 bases to trimming and J lost 9 bases, with 8 bases between them. CDR1 and CDR2 (germline): MDHEN, SYDVKM. This CDR3 is CASSLGGAQYF. The DNA for the CDR3 is TGTGCCAGCAGTTTGGGCGGGGCCCAGTACTTC. Full variable domain (outside the CDR3, taken from reference TRBV28 and TRBJ2-5): DVKVTQSSRYLVKRTGEKVFLECVQDMDHENMFWYRQDPGLGLRLIYFSYDVKMKEKGDIPEGYSVSREKKERFSLILESASTNQTSMYLCASSLGGAQYFGPGTRLLVL.

The CDR3 coding sequence is TGCGCCAGCAGCACCGCCTCGACAGTAAACACTGAAGCTTTCTTT. The encoded protein is CASSTASTVNTEAFF. The V gene is TRBV5-1, the J gene TRBJ1-1; D might be TRBD1 (5 bases). The CDR3 contains 15 residues. CDR1 SGHRS and CDR2 YFSETQ come from the germline V gene. The V end was cut by 4 bases, the J end by 2 bases, with 15 bases between. The full variable domain, completed using reference TRBV5-1 and TRBJ1-1, is KAGVTQTPRYLIKTRGQQVTLSCSPISGHRSVSWYQQTPGQGLQFLFEYFSETQRNKGNFPGRFSGRQFSNSRSEMNVSTLELGDSALYLCASSTASTVNTEAFFGQGTRLTVV.

V and J are TRBV7-8 and TRBJ1-5; D gene uncertain. Germline values: CDR1 SGHVS, CDR2 FQNEAQ. This CDR3 comprises 13 residues. The V gene lost 1 base and the J gene lost 4 bases, with 5 bases spanning the gap. The chain's CDR3 is CASSLVENQPQHF. As DNA, the CDR3 is TGTGCCAGCAGCTTAGTCGAGAATCAGCCCCAGCATTTT.

This clone was seen just once. The V gene is TRBV7-9, the J gene TRBJ2-7; TRBD1 matches 9 bases. Germline CDR1 SEHNR, CDR2 FQNEAQ (reference sequence). The CDR3 is made up of 12 amino acids. V lost 5 bases, J lost 9 bases, and 5 bases stayed unmatched. The chain's CDR3 is CASSADRGTQYF. Here the CDR3 DNA reads TGTGCCAGCAGCGCGGACAGGGGAACGCAGTACTTC.

The chain employs TRBV6-5 and TRBJ2-3; tentatively, D is TRBD1 (6 bases). Per germline, CDR1 MNHEY and CDR2 SVGAGI. Trimming took 2 bases from V and 6 from J, leaving 18 bases between them. CDR3 size: 16 residues. The CDR3: CASSYQDRSSMDTQYF. As DNA, the CDR3 is TGTGCCAGCAGTTACCAAGACAGGTCCAGTATGGATACGCAGTATTTT.

The V gene is TRBV28, the J gene TRBJ2-7; 9 nucleotides line up with TRBD2. The CDR3 loop spans 15 amino acids. Germline-derived CDR1 and CDR2 are MDHEN and SYDVKM. The V segment lost 5 bases and the J segment 4 bases; nucleotides outside the gene matches: 9. The CDR3, as DNA: TGTGCCAGCAGTGTAAGTACAGCGGGAGGTTACGAGCAGTACTTC. Translation gives CASSVSTAGGYEQYF.

This chain uses TRBV30 with TRBJ1-6, with 9 bases aligning to TRBD1. The V gene end was trimmed by 0 bases and the J gene end by 12 bases; junction bases not matched to a gene: 9. The CDR3 runs 15 residues. Germline CDR1 GTSNPN, CDR2 SVGIG (reference sequence). The CDR3 sequence is CAWSVLGTGSQPLHF. In DNA, the CDR3 is TGTGCCTGGAGTGTTTTGGGGACAGGGTCTCAACCCCTCCACTTT. Together with reference TRBV30 and TRBJ1-6, the CDR3 gives the full variable domain: SQTIHQWPATLVQPVGSPLSLECTVEGTSNPNLYWYRQAAGRGLQLLFYSVGIGQISSEVPQNLSASRPQDRQFILSSKKLLLSDSGFYLCAWSVLGTGSQPLHFGNGTRLTVT.

This chain joins TRBV5-4 and TRBJ2-1; the match to TRBD1 covers 10 bases. This CDR3 contains 14 residues. Germline trimming cut 2 bases from V and 9 bases from J; bases unmatched to any gene: 5. The V gene's germline CDR1 is SGHNT and CDR2 YYREEE (reference sequence). This CDR3 is CASSFGTGDGEQFF. The CDR3 nucleotides read TGTGCCAGCAGCTTTGGGACAGGGGATGGTGAGCAGTTCTTC.

The rearrangement links TRBV21-1 to TRBJ1-6; the D call in the table, TRBD1, was not verified against the DNA. TRBV21-1 corresponds to a pseudogene. The CDR3 runs to 13 residues. DNA for the CDR3: TGTGCCAGACTTACAGGAGCTAATTCACCCCTCCACTTT. This codes for CARLTGANSPLHF.

This chain connects TRBV30 to TRBJ1-2; D gene uncertain. The CDR3 has 14 amino acids. The V end was cut by 1 base, the J end by 5 bases, with 14 bases between. The germline V gene encodes CDR1 GTSNPN and CDR2 SVGIG (reference sequence). CDR3 sequence reads: CAWSAGSANYGYTF. The DNA for the CDR3 is TGTGCCTGGAGTGCCGGGTCTGCAAATTATGGCTACACCTTC.

The chain combines TRBV5-6 with TRBJ1-5; possibly TRBD1 for D (6 bases). V was trimmed by 0 bases and J by 6 bases, leaving 7 bases between them. Per germline, CDR1 SGHDT and CDR2 YYEEEE. This CDR3 has 13 amino acids. The CDR3: CASSLGQVQPQHF. CDR3 nucleotide sequence: TGTGCCAGCAGCTTGGGACAGGTTCAGCCCCAGCATTTT.